This is a list of T cell receptor beta chains from one sample in a study of vaccination and CD4 T cells after COVID-19. TCRdb fed the PCR reads into MiXCR, producing one record per CDR3 protein. The table includes some 14,000 distinct CDR3 sequences, 70% to 75% detected once. These receptors' antigens are unknown. The specimen was CD4+ T cells from blood, cultured in vitro. Source of these receptors: a human donor who had recovered from COVID-19. CDR3s include the opening cysteine and the closing phenylalanine or tryptophan. A D gene is named only where the DNA matches it firmly. Not all rows give a size; the values are once, few, many and, for expanded clones, a class.

TRBV25-1,NA,NA,TRBJ1-1,TGTGCCAGCAGTGAATCGACAGTCCATTTCGAAGCTTTCTTT,CASSESTVHFEAFF
TRBV7-2,NA,NA,TRBJ1-2,TGTGCCAGCAGCTTAGAAAGCTTCGGCGGCTACACCTTC,CASSLESFGGYTF
TRBV27,NA,TRBD1,TRBJ2-3,TGTGCCAGCAGTTTTCGACAGGGGAGCACAGATACGCAGTATTTT,CASSFRQGSTDTQYF
TRBV7-2,NA,TRBD1,TRBJ1-5,TGTGCCAGCAGCCCCCGGACAGGAAGCAATCAGCCCCAGCATTTT,CASSPRTGSNQPQHF
TRBV6-2/TRBV6-3,NA,TRBD1,TRBJ1-6,TGTGCCAGCAGTTCCCCCGTTTCGGACAGGGCGAATTCACCCCTCCACTTT,CASSSPVSDRANSPLHF
TRBV20-1,few,TRBD2,TRBJ2-1,TGCAGTGCCCCCGGACTAGCGGAGTACAATGAGCAGTTCTTC,CSAPGLAEYNEQFF
TRBV7-3,NA,NA,TRBJ1-6,TGTGCCAGCAGCTTAACGAGCGTCGGACAGAGTCGTAATTCACCCCTCCACTTT,CASSLTSVGQSRNSPLHF
TRBV6-1,NA,NA,TRBJ2-7,TGTGCCAGCAGTGAAGGTGGGGTGGAGTACTTC,CASSEGGVEYF
TRBV19,NA,NA,TRBJ2-5,TGTGCCAGTAGTGGAGGCCAAGAGACCCAGTACTTC,CASSGGQETQYF
TRBV9,NA,NA,TRBJ1-2,TGTGCCAGCACCCGGGACGGACAAAGGGGCTATGGCTACACCTTC,CASTRDGQRGYGYTF
TRBV7-9,few,NA,TRBJ2-5,TGTGCCAGCAGCAGAGCGGGCGGGCAAGAGACCCAGTACTTC,CASSRAGGQETQYF
TRBV15,NA,NA,TRBJ1-1,TGTGCCACCAGCACAGGGCCAGGTATGAACACTGAAGCTTTCTTT,CATSTGPGMNTEAFF
TRBV20-1,few,NA,TRBJ1-5,TGCAGTGCCAAGAGAGGCAGCAATCAGCCCCAGCATTTT,CSAKRGSNQPQHF
TRBV6-5,NA,NA,TRBJ1-1,TGTGCCAGCAGTTGGGGGACGAACACTGAAGCTTTCTTT,CASSWGTNTEAFF
TRBV20-1,few,NA,TRBJ1-5,TGCAGGGTCGGGGGCGCGGGTCAGCCCCAGCATTTT,CRVGGAGQPQHF